The 11 T cell receptor beta chains listed next were all sequenced from one sample in a study of T cells in Graves' hyperthyroidism and ophthalmopathy. What was amplified from RNA transcripts were TCR beta CDR3 regions. The HTBI primer set was used in a first-round RT-PCR of the TCR CDR3. TCRdb re-called the multiplex PCR reads with MiXCR, one entry per CDR3 protein. The table has under 400,000 distinct CDR3 sequences, roughly 14% seen once. The sample consisted of blood. These receptors all stem from a woman aged 18-29 years with Graves' hyperthyroidism that later progressed to Graves' ophthalmopathy.

The J gene is TRBJ2-1, the V gene TRBV29-1, with D perhaps TRBD1 (5 bases). Per the germline V gene, CDR1 is SQVTM and CDR2 is ANQGSEA. This CDR3 has 14 residues. The CDR3 sequence is CSLSVAGTYNEQFF. In nucleotides, the CDR3 is TGCAGTTTGTCCGTGGCAGGGACCTACAATGAGCAGTTCTTC.

This clonotype was recorded many times. This chain joins TRBV7-2 and TRBJ2-1; D is tentatively TRBD1 or TRBD2 (5 bases each). The CDR3 is 15 residues long. Germline loops: CDR1 SGHTA, CDR2 FQGNSA. Trimming shortened V by 5 bases and J by 7 bases, and 18 bases separated the two germline ends. CDR3 amino acids: CASSLDTGTFNEQFF. CDR3 DNA: TGTGCCAGCAGCCTTGACACCGGGACGTTTAATGAGCAGTTCTTC.

This rearrangement joins TRBV9 to TRBJ2-5, with a weak D call TRBD1 (6 bases). This CDR3 is 14 amino acids long. V was clipped by 8 bases and J by 1 base, with 15 bases between them. CDR1 SGDLS and CDR2 YYNGEE come from the germline V gene. For the CDR3, the DNA is TGTGCCAGTAGTCGGGACACCTCCCAAGAGACCCAGTACTTC. Translation: CASSRDTSQETQYF.

This clonotype was counted ten times or more. The chain has TRBV28 and TRBJ2-3; the D gene is possibly TRBD1 (6 bases). The CDR3 runs 15 residues. The V gene's germline CDR1 is MDHEN and CDR2 SYDVKM. V lost 8 bases, J lost 7 bases, and 22 bases lay in between. CDR3 sequence: CASQVVEQGKNTQYF. The CDR3 region has the DNA TGTGCCAGCCAGGTAGTGGAGCAGGGGAAAAATACGCAGTATTTT.

This clonotype showed up many times. The chain is built from TRBV12-3 or TRBV12-4 and TRBJ1-1; weak D call: TRBD1 (5 bases). Trimming cost V 4 bases and J 4 bases, with 16 bases left between them. CDR3 length: 15 amino acids. The CDR3, as DNA: TGTGCCAGCAGTTCACCCTGGGAGGGGCGCACTGAAGCTTTCTTT. This encodes CASSSPWEGRTEAFF.

This clonotype came up a few times. This rearrangement joins TRBV7-9 to TRBJ2-7, with 8 bases identical to TRBD2. This CDR3 has 15 amino acids. Trimming removed 5 bases from V and 0 bases from J; junction bases left unmatched: 6. Per the germline V gene, CDR1 is SEHNR and CDR2 is FQNEAQ (reference sequence). The CDR3 protein is CASSPKAGDSYEQYF. In DNA form, the CDR3 reads TGTGCCAGCAGCCCGAAAGCGGGAGACTCCTACGAGCAGTACTTC.

The chain carries TRBV4-1 and TRBJ2-5; D might be TRBD1 (5 bases). Trimming pared 2 bases from V and 3 bases from J, leaving 10 bases between. Germline V lookup: CDR1 MGHRA, CDR2 YSYEKL. The CDR3 extends over 14 amino acids. The CDR3 bases are TGCGCCAGCAGCCAACGGCTAGGGGAAGAGACCCAGTACTTC. This gives the protein CASSQRLGEETQYF.

With respect to this clonotype: A single base separates this from a much larger clone, so it may be a read error. The chain joins TRBV27 to TRBJ2-5, with no clear D. The CDR3 totals 15 residues. Germline V gives CDR1 MNHEY, CDR2 SMNVEV (reference sequence). V was clipped by 5 bases and J by 1 base, with 14 bases between them. CDR3 residues: CASSPSTLPQETQYF. For the CDR3, the DNA is TGTGCCAGCAGTCCATCGACATTACCCCAAGAGACCCAGTACTTC.

This clonotype was recorded many times. This sequence joins TRBV7-9 and TRBJ2-3; no firm D call. The CDR3 totals 16 residues. Germline CDR1 SEHNR, CDR2 FQNEAQ (reference sequence). V was pared by 1 base and J by 2 bases, with 13 bases between. The CDR3 DNA follows: TGTGCCAGCAGCTTAGTTCGTCACCCGTTCACAGATACGCAGTATTTT. It codes for CASSLVRHPFTDTQYF.

This clonotype has a count of ten or more. The chain has TRBV28 and TRBJ2-3; 9 bases fit TRBD1. This CDR3 is built from 16 residues. Germline-derived CDR1 and CDR2 are MDHEN and SYDVKM. V lost 2 bases, J lost 3 bases, and 6 bases stayed unmatched. CDR3 sequence: CASSLLGTGFTDTQYF. The CDR3 DNA follows: TGTGCCAGCAGTTTACTGGGGACAGGGTTTACAGATACGCAGTATTTT.

This clonotype occurred many times. The J gene is TRBJ2-5, the V gene TRBV6-1; 11 bases map to TRBD2. Trimming at V came to 4 bases and at J to 4 bases, leaving 8 bases not matched to a gene. The CDR3 sequence is 16 residues long. Germline loops: CDR1 MNHNS, CDR2 SASEGT. The DNA of the CDR3 is TGTGCCAGCAGTGCCGGACGACTAGCGGGAACAGAGACCCAGTACTTC. As protein: CASSAGRLAGTETQYF.